This TCR beta chain was retrieved from a study of shared clonotypes between healthy human individuals. Points on this clone: Its antigen is as yet unknown.

Roughly 200 ng DNA, about 33,000 T cell genomes, went into each sorted-subset replicate PCR. TCRdb keeps only in-frame clones here, not all; method: immunoSEQ multiplex PCR. The table records around 300,000 clones, around 86% of them present only once. Study-level findings and limits: Larger estimated richness was generally seen in naive subsets than in memory subsets. Four donors shared 4.5% to 6.5% of their naive CD4 clonotypes.

CD45RO+ cells joined CCR7-negative CD45RA+ TemRA cells to form CD8 memory. In germline, CDR1 is MNHNY, CDR2 SVGAGI (reference sequence). V was cut by 8 bases and J by 0 bases, with 13 bases left in between. This CDR3 is built from 14 residues. The chain links TRBV6-6 to TRBJ1-1; D possibly corresponds to TRBD1 (6 bases). The sequenced sample was memory CD8+ T cells sorted from blood. The subset denotes: CD45RO+ cells pooled with CCR7-negative TemRA cells. The receptor's source is a man younger than 35 in good health. The CDR3 region is CASAWTAMNTEAFF. The CDR3 DNA follows: TGTGCCAGCGCGTGGACAGCCATGAACACTGAAGCTTTCTTT.